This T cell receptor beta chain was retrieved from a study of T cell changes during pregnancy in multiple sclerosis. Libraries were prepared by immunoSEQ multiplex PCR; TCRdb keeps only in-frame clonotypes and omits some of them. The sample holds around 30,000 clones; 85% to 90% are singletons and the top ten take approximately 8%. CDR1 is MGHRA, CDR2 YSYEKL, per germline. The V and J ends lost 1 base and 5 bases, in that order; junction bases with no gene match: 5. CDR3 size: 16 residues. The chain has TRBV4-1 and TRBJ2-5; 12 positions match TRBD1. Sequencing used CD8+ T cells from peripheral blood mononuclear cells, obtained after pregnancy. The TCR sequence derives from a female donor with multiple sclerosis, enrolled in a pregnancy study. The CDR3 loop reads CASSQGGQGAYETQYF. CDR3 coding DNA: TGCGCCAGCAGCCAAGGGGGACAGGGGGCATACGAGACCCAGTACTTC.